These 29 T cell receptor beta chains came from one sample sequenced in a study of radiotherapy plus CTLA-4 blockade in lung cancer. Using immunoSEQ multiplex PCR, the repertoire was profiled, and TCRdb retains in-frame clones only, with some absent. The sample includes around 45,000 clones, 65% to 75% of them seen just once. The specimen comprised peripheral blood, sampled from a patient treated with radiotherapy plus ipilimumab. The source is a human donor with non-small cell lung cancer who had a partial response to radiotherapy plus ipilimumab.

The chain couples TRBV5-4 to TRBJ2-3, with 14 nucleotides matching TRBD2. CDR3 length: 16 residues. Germline CDR1 reads SGHNT; CDR2 reads YYREEE (reference sequence). V lost 4 bases, J lost 1 base, and 2 bases stayed unmatched. CDR3 loop: CASSPGLAGGTDTQYF. Written as DNA, the CDR3 is TGTGCCAGCAGCCCGGGACTAGCGGGGGGCACAGATACGCAGTATTTT.

The chain joins TRBV7-2 to TRBJ1-1, with D maybe TRBD1 (5 bases). There are 13 residues in the CDR3. The V gene lost 7 bases and the J gene lost 2 bases, with 11 bases spanning the gap. The germline gives CDR1 SGHTA, CDR2 FQGNSA. CDR3 region: CASMWGKNTEAFF. The CDR3 DNA sequence: TGTGCCAGCATGTGGGGCAAAAACACTGAAGCTTTCTTT.

The CDR3 sequence: CASSNPGTGVYEQYF. The CDR3 bases are TGTGCCAGCAGCAATCCCGGGACAGGGGTCTACGAGCAGTACTTC. The gene calls are TRBV5-4 and TRBJ2-7, with TRBD1 matching 10 bases. The CDR3 consists of 15 residues. The ends lost 4 bases at V and 3 bases at J; junction bases unmatched: 7. Germline V lookup: CDR1 SGHNT, CDR2 YYREEE (reference sequence).

V and J are TRBV12-5 and TRBJ2-5, with 12 bases lining up with TRBD2. In germline, CDR1 is LGHNT, CDR2 FRNRAP. The CDR3 consists of 17 residues. The junction had 8 bases not matched to a gene; V was cut back by 4 bases and J by 2 bases. This CDR3 reads CASGSGLLAGGQETQYF. The CDR3 region has the DNA TGTGCTAGTGGTTCCGGTCTACTAGCGGGGGGACAAGAGACCCAGTACTTC.

The chain recombines TRBV18 with TRBJ1-2, with 7 bases matching TRBD1. Germline lookup yields CDR1 KGHSH and CDR2 LQKENI. CDR3 length equals 13 residues. J lost 3 bases, V lost 6 bases, and 4 bases had no gene match. CDR3 sequence (DNA): TGTGCCAGCTCGCAGGGGGAGGACTATGGCTACACCTTC. It encodes CASSQGEDYGYTF.

The table lists this clone with a few counts. The chain employs TRBV9 and TRBJ2-7, with D perhaps matching TRBD1 (6 bases). Germline V CDR1 and CDR2: SGDLS, YYNGEE. V gave up 3 bases and J gave up 5 bases, with 24 bases separating them. The CDR3 sequence is 17 residues long. The CDR3 coding sequence is TGTGCCAGCAGCGCCGGATTTGATCAGAGGGGGTTCGACGAGCAGTACTTC. Encoded protein: CASSAGFDQRGFDEQYF.

This clone has only a few counts. The chain joins TRBV9 to TRBJ2-5; 11 bases map to TRBD2. The CDR3 has 16 amino acids. Germline V lookup: CDR1 SGDLS, CDR2 YYNGEE. The junction had 10 bases not matched to a gene; V was cut back by 4 bases and J by 5 bases. CDR3 sequence reads: CASSSTSGSPGETQYF. In DNA, the CDR3 is TGTGCCAGCAGCTCAACTAGCGGGAGTCCCGGGGAGACCCAGTACTTC.

The gene calls are TRBV27 and TRBJ2-3; D is possibly TRBD1 (5 bases). CDR1 MNHEY and CDR2 SMNVEV come from the germline V gene (reference sequence). The V and J ends lost 2 bases and 2 bases respectively, with 8 bases between them. The CDR3 has 14 amino acids. The CDR3 DNA reads as TGTGCCAGCAGTTTAAGGGGATTCACAGATACGCAGTATTTT. As protein: CASSLRGFTDTQYF.

The chain employs TRBV5-5 and TRBJ2-7; D remains ambiguous. The length of the CDR3 is 14 residues. Deletions cut 0 bases from V and 1 base from J, with 8 bases between. Germline loops: CDR1 SGHKS, CDR2 YYEKEE (reference sequence). This CDR3 reads CASSLASLSYEQYF. As DNA, the CDR3 is TGTGCCAGCAGCTTGGCGAGCTTATCCTACGAGCAGTACTTC.

The CDR3 DNA sequence: TGTGCTAGTGGACCGATCGGGACTAGCGGGAGTACGCAGTATTTT. Amino acids: CASGPIGTSGSTQYF. The V call is TRBV12-5, the J call TRBJ2-3; TRBD2 agrees at 14 bases. The CDR3 is made up of 15 amino acids. The germline gives CDR1 LGHNT, CDR2 FRNRAP. J was trimmed by 8 bases and V by 6 bases; bases with no gene match: 7.

This clone showed up just a few times. The chain links TRBV30 to TRBJ2-7; TRBD1 might be the D (5 bases). CDR3 length: 16 amino acids. CDR1 and CDR2 from the germline V gene are GTSNPN and SVGIG (reference sequence). In DNA form, the CDR3 reads TGTGCTACCGAGGTGGTAGGCAGGGCGACCCCCTACGAGCAGTACTTC. This encodes CATEVVGRATPYEQYF.

The table lists this clone with a count of one. The chain is built from TRBV15 and TRBJ2-7, with D uncertain. The CDR3 is 10 amino acids. Trimming cost V 3 bases and J 8 bases, with 5 bases left between them. From germline, CDR1 is LNHNV and CDR2 YYDKDF (reference sequence). CDR3 region: CATSSCKQYF. DNA for the CDR3: TGTGCCACCAGCAGCTGTAAGCAGTACTTC.

The rearrangement joins TRBV27 to TRBJ2-1; TRBD1 aligns across 11 bases. The V gene end was trimmed by 5 bases and the J gene end by 6 bases; junction bases not matched to a gene: 6. The CDR3 is 15 residues long. Germline lookup yields CDR1 MNHEY and CDR2 SMNVEV (reference sequence). This chain's CDR3 is CASSPGTGGRNEQFF. The CDR3 DNA sequence: TGTGCCAGCAGTCCCGGGACAGGGGGTCGCAATGAGCAGTTCTTC.

This clone has a handful of counts. The chain couples TRBV5-1 to TRBJ1-6, with 7 bases aligning to TRBD1. V gave up 3 bases and J gave up 0 bases; unmatched junction bases: 3. This CDR3 comprises 16 residues. Germline CDR1 is SGHRS and CDR2 is YFSETQ. Here the CDR3 reads CASSSQGDSYNSPLHF. DNA of the CDR3: TGCGCCAGCAGCTCTCAGGGGGACTCCTATAATTCACCCCTCCACTTT. The full variable domain, rest sourced from reference TRBV5-1 and TRBJ1-6, is KAGVTQTPRYLIKTRGQQVTLSCSPISGHRSVSWYQQTPGQGLQFLFEYFSETQRNKGNFPGRFSGRQFSNSRSEMNVSTLELGDSALYLCASSSQGDSYNSPLHFGNGTRLTVT.

The chain joins TRBV2 to TRBJ2-7, with 9 bases lining up with TRBD1. J lost 2 bases, V lost 4 bases, and 6 bases had no gene match. This CDR3 comprises 15 residues. CDR1 and CDR2 from the germline V gene are SNHLY and FYNNEI. This CDR3 reads CASSAFGTGTYEQYF. The CDR3 region has the DNA TGTGCCAGCAGTGCCTTTGGGACAGGGACCTACGAGCAGTACTTC.

CDR3 DNA sequence: TGTGCCAGCTCCTCTACCCGGGAGACTAGGAATCAGCCCCAGCATTTT. Protein sequence: CASSSTRETRNQPQHF. The rearrangement uses TRBV19 and TRBJ1-5; no clear D. The length of the CDR3 is 16 residues. With 9 bases removed from V and 4 bases from J, the gap between germline ends came to 22 bases. CDR1 and CDR2 (germline): LNHDA, SQIVND (reference sequence).

The J gene is TRBJ2-7, the V gene TRBV10-3; D is possibly TRBD2 (5 bases). The CDR3 is made up of 12 amino acids. Between the trimmed V and J ends, which lost 2 bases and 9 bases, there was a span of 11 bases. Germline V gives CDR1 ENHRY, CDR2 SYGVKD. The CDR3 nucleotides read TGTGCCATCAGTGAGGACTATCTACGGCAGTACTTC. Its protein is CAISEDYLRQYF.

This clone was recorded a few times. Here the CDR3 reads CASREVTEAFF. Here the CDR3 DNA reads TGTGCCAGCAGAGAGGTCACTGAAGCTTTCTTT. The chain has TRBV2 and TRBJ1-1; D gene ambiguous. The ends were cut back, 6 bases at V and 4 bases at J, with 6 bases in the middle. The CDR3 consists of 11 residues. CDR1 is SNHLY, CDR2 FYNNEI, per germline.

The V call is TRBV30, the J call TRBJ2-4, with TRBD1 matching 7 bases. CDR1 is GTSNPN, CDR2 SVGIG, per germline (reference sequence). The J segment lost 6 bases and the V segment lost 7 bases, leaving 6 bases of the junction unmatched. The CDR3 has 12 residues. The CDR3 nucleotides read TGTGCCTCCGCAGGGGGTCGAAACATTCAGTACTTC. This gives the protein CASAGGRNIQYF.

V and J are TRBV11-2 and TRBJ1-2, with TRBD1 matching over 8 bases. Trimming cost V 2 bases and J 8 bases; bases outside gene matches: 16. The germline CDR1 and CDR2 sequences are SGHAT and FQNNGV. The CDR3 spans 17 residues. The CDR3 loop reads CASSLQTLGQGLRGYTF. CDR3 DNA: TGTGCCAGCAGCTTACAAACCCTAGGACAGGGACTAAGGGGCTACACCTTC.

This clone has a handful of counts. Germline is not matched at one junction end, which may reflect a read error. The same CDR3 arises from other DNA sequences in this sample as well. The V call is TRBV6-4, the J call TRBJ1-2; no clear D gene. The CDR3 length is 16 residues. Germline V lookup: CDR1 MRHNA, CDR2 SNTAGT. CDR3 coding DNA: TGCGCCAGCAGTGAAGAGCAAAAACTTCTAACCTATGGCTACACCTTC. This translates into CASSEEQKLLTYGYTF.

The chain couples TRBV6-6 to TRBJ2-7; 8 nucleotides line up with TRBD2. With V trimmed by 5 bases and J by 6 bases, 9 bases remained unmatched. Germline V gives CDR1 MNHNY, CDR2 SVGAGI (reference sequence). The CDR3 is 14 amino acids. This CDR3 is CASSNLAGGGEQYF. Here the CDR3 DNA reads TGTGCCAGCAGTAACCTGGCGGGGGGCGGCGAGCAGTACTTC.

The chain combines TRBV10-2 with TRBJ2-5; 7 nucleotides line up with TRBD1. This CDR3 region has 14 residues. The junction had 7 bases not matched to a gene; V was cut back by 8 bases and J by 1 base. Germline-derived CDR1 and CDR2 are WSHSY and SAAADI. DNA of the CDR3: TGCGCCAGCTCCCCGGACAGGATCCAAGAGACCCAGTACTTC. As protein: CASSPDRIQETQYF.

The chain carries TRBV4-3 and TRBJ1-1, with D perhaps matching TRBD1 (5 bases). The CDR3 is made up of 14 amino acids. The V and J ends lost 1 base and 4 bases respectively, with 10 bases between them. Germline CDR1 and CDR2: LGHNA and YSLEER. The DNA of the CDR3 is TGCGCCAGCAGCCAAGGTGGGGGGGGCACTGAAGCTTTCTTT. Translating gives CASSQGGGGTEAFF.

The rearrangement joins TRBV5-6 to TRBJ1-1, with 9 bases that match TRBD1. The germline CDR1 and CDR2 sequences are SGHDT and YYEEEE. The junction had 2 bases not matched to a gene; V was cut back by 2 bases and J by 0 bases. The CDR3 runs 15 residues. The CDR3 DNA follows: TGTGCCAGCAGCTTCCGGACAGGGGTGAACACTGAAGCTTTCTTT. Amino acid sequence: CASSFRTGVNTEAFF.

The CDR3 DNA follows: TGTGCCAGCAGCCCTCTAGCGGGGCCCGGGTGGTACGAGCAGTACTTC. This encodes CASSPLAGPGWYEQYF. V usage is TRBV7-2 and J usage is TRBJ2-7, with TRBD2 identical over 9 bases. V lost 5 bases and J lost 4; bases outside the gene matches: 12. Germline loops: CDR1 SGHTA, CDR2 FQGNSA. The CDR3 covers 16 residues.

This chain links TRBV5-1 with TRBJ2-1; 10 bases fit TRBD2. Unmatched junction bases numbered 7, after V lost 5 bases and J lost 5 bases. This CDR3 is 15 amino acids long. CDR1 is SGHRS, CDR2 YFSETQ, per germline. The CDR3 nucleotides are TGCGCCAGCAGTGCCGGGACTAGCGCCCACAATGAGCAGTTCTTC. It is translated as CASSAGTSAHNEQFF.

CDR3 amino acids: CASSAFAGGNTEAFF. CDR3 sequence (DNA): TGCGCCAGCAGCGCTTTCGCGGGGGGGAACACTGAAGCTTTCTTT. The rearrangement links TRBV5-1 to TRBJ1-1; possibly TRBD1 for D (5 bases). The CDR3 consists of 15 residues. V lost 4 bases and J 1 base, leaving 14 bases between the germline ends. Germline CDR1 is SGHRS and CDR2 is YFSETQ.

The J gene is TRBJ2-7, the V gene TRBV7-2, with D possibly being TRBD2 (5 bases). V lost 0 bases and J 2 bases, leaving 20 bases between the germline ends. The V gene's germline CDR1 is SGHTA and CDR2 FQGNSA. The CDR3 consists of 18 residues. The CDR3 region has the DNA TGTGCCAGCAGCTTAGCGCGGAGTAACGGGGTGCCTCCCTACGAGCAGTACTTC. It encodes CASSLARSNGVPPYEQYF.